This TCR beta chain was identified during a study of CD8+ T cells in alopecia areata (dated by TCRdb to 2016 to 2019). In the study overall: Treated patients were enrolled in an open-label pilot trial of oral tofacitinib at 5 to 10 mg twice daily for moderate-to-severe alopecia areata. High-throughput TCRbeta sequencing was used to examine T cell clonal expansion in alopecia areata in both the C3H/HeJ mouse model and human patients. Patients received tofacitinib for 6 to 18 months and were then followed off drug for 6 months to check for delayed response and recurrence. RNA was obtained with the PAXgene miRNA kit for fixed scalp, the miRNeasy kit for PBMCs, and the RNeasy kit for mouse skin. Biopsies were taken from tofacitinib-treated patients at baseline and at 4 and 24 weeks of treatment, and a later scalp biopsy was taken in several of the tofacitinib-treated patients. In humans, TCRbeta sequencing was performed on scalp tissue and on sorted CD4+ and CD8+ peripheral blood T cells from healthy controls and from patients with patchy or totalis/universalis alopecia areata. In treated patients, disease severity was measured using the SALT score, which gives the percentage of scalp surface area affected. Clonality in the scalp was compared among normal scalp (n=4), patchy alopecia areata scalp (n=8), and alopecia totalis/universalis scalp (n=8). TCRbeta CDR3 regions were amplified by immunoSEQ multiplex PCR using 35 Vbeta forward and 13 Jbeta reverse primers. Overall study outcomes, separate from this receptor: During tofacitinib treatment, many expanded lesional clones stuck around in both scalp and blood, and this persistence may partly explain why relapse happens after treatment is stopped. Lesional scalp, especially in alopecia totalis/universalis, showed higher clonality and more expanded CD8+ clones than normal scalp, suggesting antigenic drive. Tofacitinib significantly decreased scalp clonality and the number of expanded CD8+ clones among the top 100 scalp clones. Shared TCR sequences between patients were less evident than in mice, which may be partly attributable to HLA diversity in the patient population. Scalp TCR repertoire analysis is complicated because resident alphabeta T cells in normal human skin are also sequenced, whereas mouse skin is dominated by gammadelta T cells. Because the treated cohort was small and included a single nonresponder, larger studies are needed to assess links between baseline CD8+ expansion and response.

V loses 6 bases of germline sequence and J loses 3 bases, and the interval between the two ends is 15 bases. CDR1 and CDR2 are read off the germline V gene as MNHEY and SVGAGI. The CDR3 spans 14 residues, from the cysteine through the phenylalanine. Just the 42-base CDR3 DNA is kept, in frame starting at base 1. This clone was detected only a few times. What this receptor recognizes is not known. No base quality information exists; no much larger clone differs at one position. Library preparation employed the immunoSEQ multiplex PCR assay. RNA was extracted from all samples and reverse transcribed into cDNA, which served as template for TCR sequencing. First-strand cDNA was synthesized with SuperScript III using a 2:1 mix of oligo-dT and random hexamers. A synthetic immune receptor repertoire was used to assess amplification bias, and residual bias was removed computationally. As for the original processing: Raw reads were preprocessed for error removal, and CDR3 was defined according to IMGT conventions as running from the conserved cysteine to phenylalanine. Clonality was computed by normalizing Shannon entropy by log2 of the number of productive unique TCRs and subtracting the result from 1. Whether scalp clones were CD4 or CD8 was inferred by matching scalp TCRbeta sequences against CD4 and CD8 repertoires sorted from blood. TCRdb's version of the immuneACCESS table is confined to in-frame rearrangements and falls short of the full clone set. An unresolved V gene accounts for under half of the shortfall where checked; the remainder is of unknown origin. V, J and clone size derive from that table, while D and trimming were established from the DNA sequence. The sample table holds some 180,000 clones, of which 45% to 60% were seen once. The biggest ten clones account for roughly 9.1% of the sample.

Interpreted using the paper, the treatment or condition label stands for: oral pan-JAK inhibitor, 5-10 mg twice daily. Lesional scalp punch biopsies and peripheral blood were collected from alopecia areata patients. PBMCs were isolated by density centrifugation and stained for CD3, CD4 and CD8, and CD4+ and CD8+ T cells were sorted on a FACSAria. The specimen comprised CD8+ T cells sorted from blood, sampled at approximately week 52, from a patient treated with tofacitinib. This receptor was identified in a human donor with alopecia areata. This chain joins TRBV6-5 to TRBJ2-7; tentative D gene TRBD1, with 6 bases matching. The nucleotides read TGTGCCAGCAGCCCCCGGGACACCTTCTACGAGCAGTACTTC. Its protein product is CASSPRDTFYEQYF.